This TCR beta chain was obtained from a study of T cell responses to AZD1222 COVID-19 vaccine. Points from the study as a whole: Samples come after the peak T cell response, not at day 14. Two doses of AZD1222 preceded a rise in Spike-specific TCR breadth and depth. Clonal diversity may have been underestimated in mostly white British donors. The span of vaccine-associated CD4 TCRs extended across spike, with dominance at 160-218 and 743-854.

This table comes from immunoSEQ multiplex PCR, and its TCRdb copy is limited to in-frame clones, with some not included. This sample has 90,000 to 150,000 clones, with roughly 90% found just once. As concerns this clone: The antigen is undetermined.

The receptor's source is an adult in good health. The material was peripheral blood, obtained on day 0 of AZD1222 vaccination.

This chain's CDR3 is CASSLGQQNTEAFF. The CDR3 DNA follows: TGTGCCAGCAGCCTGGGACAGCAGAACACTGAAGCTTTCTTT. V and J are TRBV4-2 and TRBJ1-1, with 7 bases matching TRBD1. The CDR3 covers 14 residues. The germline V gene has CDR1 LGHNA and CDR2 YNFKEQ. Trimming took 4 bases from V and 1 from J; bases not matched to a gene: 3.